A single sample is the source of the 27 T cell receptor beta chains below, sequenced in a study of cytomegalovirus exposure and HLA in healthy donors. The protocol was immunoSEQ multiplex PCR, while the TCRdb copy is restricted to in-frame clones and leaves out a portion. The sample contains some 68,000 clones, 95% to 97% of which appear only once. Sequencing was done on a sample of PBMCs. These receptors were obtained from a man younger than 35 in good health and CMV-seronegative.

V gene TRBV11-3 combines with J gene TRBJ1-2; weak D call: TRBD1 (5 bases). The CDR3 is 12 amino acids. The germline gives CDR1 SGHNT, CDR2 YENEEA. V was trimmed by 5 bases and J by 5 bases, leaving 9 bases between them. The CDR3: CASSPGGYGYTF. The CDR3 DNA reads TGTGCCAGCAGCCCCGGGGGGTATGGCTACACCTTC.

The V and J genes are TRBV9 and TRBJ1-2; 9 nucleotides match TRBD1. Trimming took 5 bases from V and 2 from J; bases not matched to a gene: 7. The CDR3 covers 15 residues. The germline CDR1 and CDR2 sequences are SGDLS and YYNGEE. CDR3 in DNA: TGTGCCAGCAGAGGGACAGGGATCGAGAACTATGGCTACACCTTC. Amino acids: CASRGTGIENYGYTF.

The chain uses TRBV5-6 and TRBJ1-1, with 10 bases identical to TRBD1. CDR1 is SGHDT, CDR2 YYEEEE, per germline. J gave up 4 bases and V 3 bases, and 0 bases lay outside the gene matches. CDR3 length equals 13 residues. The CDR3 sequence is CASSWDRGTEAFF. As DNA, the CDR3 is TGTGCCAGCAGCTGGGACAGGGGCACTGAAGCTTTCTTT.

This rearrangement joins TRBV19 to TRBJ1-1, with D possibly TRBD1 on 6 matching bases. Germline V gives CDR1 LNHDA, CDR2 SQIVND (reference sequence). This CDR3 is built from 15 residues. V shed 3 bases and J shed 1 base, with 12 bases lying between them. The CDR3 DNA reads TGTGCCAGTAGTATTGGTACAGGGACGAACACTGAAGCTTTCTTT. Its protein is CASSIGTGTNTEAFF.

The rearrangement joins TRBV4-1 to TRBJ2-5, with a weak D call TRBD2 (6 bases). Germline V lookup: CDR1 MGHRA, CDR2 YSYEKL. The V gene lost 0 bases and the J gene lost 5 bases, with 22 bases spanning the gap. The CDR3 runs to 18 residues. The CDR3 reads CASSQENNRAGSKETQYF. The CDR3 region has the DNA TGCGCCAGCAGCCAAGAAAATAATCGGGCGGGATCTAAGGAGACCCAGTACTTC.

The CDR3 protein is CASSADTSGNTIYF. CDR3 nucleotides: TGTGCCAGCAGTGCGGACACCTCTGGAAACACCATATATTTT. V is TRBV6-1 and J is TRBJ1-3; a weak D match, TRBD1 (5 bases). Germline-derived CDR1 and CDR2 are MNHNS and SASEGT. Trimming stripped 4 bases from V and 0 bases from J, with 7 bases between. The CDR3 is 14 residues long.

The chain has TRBV19 and TRBJ1-2, with 10 bases that match TRBD1. Germline V gives CDR1 LNHDA, CDR2 SQIVND (reference sequence). V was clipped by 3 bases and J by 8 bases; unmatched bases: 15. The CDR3 contains 17 residues. The CDR3 nucleotides are TGTGCCAGTAGTATGGACCGACAGGGGGCCCGGTTAGGAGGCTACACCTTC. This translates into CASSMDRQGARLGGYTF.

This clone is a singleton in its sample. This chain uses TRBV6-5 with TRBJ1-1; D is unresolved. Germline CDR1 is MNHEY and CDR2 is SVGAGI. V lost 6 bases and J 6 bases, leaving 11 bases between the germline ends. This CDR3 spans 12 amino acids. The CDR3 sequence: CASRPPGSEAFF. CDR3 nucleotides: TGTGCCAGCAGACCACCGGGGTCTGAAGCTTTCTTT.

J is TRBJ1-2 and V is TRBV28, with a possible D match to TRBD1 (6 bases). The V end was cut by 2 bases, the J end by 5 bases, with 15 bases between. The CDR3 sequence is 15 residues long. Per the germline V gene, CDR1 is MDHEN and CDR2 is SYDVKM. The CDR3 reads CASSLKAGAWYGYTF. CDR3 nucleotides: TGTGCCAGCAGTTTAAAGGCAGGGGCATGGTATGGCTACACCTTC.

The J gene is TRBJ2-4, the V gene TRBV5-1, with D tentatively TRBD2 (5 bases). The germline gives CDR1 SGHRS, CDR2 YFSETQ. Trimming cost V 5 bases and J 0 bases, with 15 bases left between them. This CDR3 is built from 16 residues. CDR3 region: CASSEAEVPAKNIQYF. In nucleotides, the CDR3 is TGCGCCAGCAGTGAGGCGGAGGTACCAGCCAAAAACATTCAGTACTTC. Full variable domain (outside the CDR3, taken from reference TRBV5-1 and TRBJ2-4): KAGVTQTPRYLIKTRGQQVTLSCSPISGHRSVSWYQQTPGQGLQFLFEYFSETQRNKGNFPGRFSGRQFSNSRSEMNVSTLELGDSALYLCASSEAEVPAKNIQYFGAGTRLSVL.

The chain combines TRBV6-6 with TRBJ2-1; 9 nucleotides agree with TRBD1. Germline-derived CDR1 and CDR2 are MNHNY and SVGAGI (reference sequence). The CDR3 runs 16 residues. With V trimmed by 2 bases and J by 6 bases, 8 bases remained unmatched. CDR3 sequence: CASSYPQGAVSNEQFF. The CDR3 DNA follows: TGTGCCAGCAGTTACCCACAGGGGGCAGTGAGCAATGAGCAGTTCTTC.

This chain links TRBV5-1 with TRBJ1-3; 7 bases line up with TRBD1. Germline V gives CDR1 SGHRS, CDR2 YFSETQ. CDR3 length: 17 residues. The trim removed 4 bases at V and 2 bases at J, leaving 12 bases unmatched. The CDR3 sequence is CASSTTGTEYTGNTIYF. Written as DNA, the CDR3 is TGCGCCAGCAGCACCACCGGGACAGAATACACTGGAAACACCATATATTTT.

J is TRBJ2-7 and V is TRBV14; the D gene is possibly TRBD1 (5 bases). Trimming took off 5 bases at V and 6 bases at J, with 17 bases between the two ends. This CDR3 has 14 amino acids. Germline values: CDR1 SGHDN, CDR2 FVKESK. Here the CDR3 DNA reads TGTGCCAGCAGCTCTCAGGGCCCCACCGGCGAGCAGTACTTC. Protein sequence: CASSSQGPTGEQYF.

The chain has TRBV7-9 and TRBJ2-5; a possible D gene is TRBD2 (5 bases). Trimming left V 0 bases short and J 1 base short, with 12 bases between. This CDR3 region has 16 residues. Germline V lookup: CDR1 SEHNR, CDR2 FQNEAQ (reference sequence). The CDR3 DNA reads as TGTGCCAGCAGCTTAGCGCGGGTGTCGGCCCAAGAGACCCAGTACTTC. It codes for CASSLARVSAQETQYF.

The rearrangement uses TRBV10-1 and TRBJ2-3, with TRBD2 as a possible D gene (5 bases). The CDR3 is 13 amino acids. Germline CDR1 is WNHNN and CDR2 is SYGVQD (reference sequence). V lost 6 bases and J lost 4, with 11 bases in between. The CDR3: CASSAGESDTQYF. The CDR3 DNA reads as TGCGCCAGCAGCGCCGGGGAGTCAGATACGCAGTATTTT.

The V gene is TRBV5-1, the J gene TRBJ2-3; 8 nucleotides align to TRBD2. From germline, CDR1 is SGHRS and CDR2 YFSETQ. CDR3 length: 16 amino acids. V shed 5 bases and J 3 bases; nucleotides not matched to a gene: 11. CDR3 in DNA: TGCGCCAGCAGATCGACCAACGGGAGGGTGACAGATACGCAGTATTTT. Translated, it gives CASRSTNGRVTDTQYF.

The V and J genes are TRBV12-5 and TRBJ2-7; weak D call: TRBD2 (6 bases). V was shortened by 4 bases and J by 1 base, with 17 bases between the two germline ends. The CDR3 runs 16 residues. Germline CDR1 LGHNT, CDR2 FRNRAP. CDR3 in DNA: TGTGCTAGTGGTTACCCCCCCGGGAGAGGATCCTACGAGCAGTACTTC. This translates into CASGYPPGRGSYEQYF.

The chain employs TRBV7-9 and TRBJ2-1, with 8 nucleotides matching TRBD2. Trimming cost V 5 bases and J 2 bases; bases outside gene matches: 8. Germline V lookup: CDR1 SEHNR, CDR2 FQNEAQ (reference sequence). This CDR3 contains 16 residues. CDR3 nucleotide sequence: TGTGCCAGCAGCCCCAAAGCGGGAGTTACCTACAATGAGCAGTTCTTC. Protein sequence: CASSPKAGVTYNEQFF.

The CDR3 sequence is CSVSLSTDTQYF. As DNA, the CDR3 is TGCAGCGTTTCCCTTAGCACAGATACGCAGTATTTT. V usage is TRBV29-1 and J usage is TRBJ2-3; unclear D gene. Germline V lookup: CDR1 SQVTM, CDR2 ANQGSEA. V lost 5 bases, J lost 0 bases, and 6 bases lay in between. The CDR3 totals 12 residues.

The CDR3 DNA reads as TGTGCCAGCAGTACTGCCGGGTATTCACCCCTCCACTTT. Its protein product is CASSTAGYSPLHF. The chain uses TRBV6-5 and TRBJ1-6; D is unclear. The germline V gene has CDR1 MNHEY and CDR2 SVGAGI. The ends were cut back, 5 bases at V and 8 bases at J, with 10 bases in the middle. This CDR3 spans 13 amino acids.

The chain recombines TRBV10-3 with TRBJ1-1, with D maybe TRBD1 (6 bases). Germline V gives CDR1 ENHRY, CDR2 SYGVKD. The CDR3 contains 12 residues. Between the trimmed V and J ends, which lost 11 bases and 6 bases, there was a span of 16 bases. CDR3 sequence (DNA): TGTGCCCTCGGGGATTCAGGGGCTGAAGCTTTCTTT. It specifies CALGDSGAEAFF.

This chain connects TRBV27 to TRBJ2-3; tentatively, D is TRBD1 (5 bases). The CDR3 sequence is 14 residues long. V lost 7 bases and J 0 bases, leaving 11 bases between the germline ends. Germline V gives CDR1 MNHEY, CDR2 SMNVEV (reference sequence). The CDR3 DNA is TGTGCCAGCACCCCACAGGCGAGCACAGATACGCAGTATTTT. Translated: CASTPQASTDTQYF.

The genes are TRBV2 and TRBJ1-1; the D gene is possibly TRBD1 (5 bases). The CDR3 extends over 14 amino acids. Between the trimmed V and J ends, which lost 5 bases and 1 base, there was a span of 11 bases. The V gene's germline CDR1 is SNHLY and CDR2 FYNNEI. The CDR3 region has the DNA TGTGCCAGCAGTCCACTTACAGGGAACACTGAAGCTTTCTTT. Translating it yields CASSPLTGNTEAFF.

V and J are TRBV25-1 and TRBJ2-5; 7 positions match TRBD1. The CDR3 extends over 13 amino acids. The ends lost 2 bases at V and 4 bases at J; junction bases unmatched: 1. Germline loops: CDR1 MGHDK, CDR2 SYGVNS. The CDR3 here is CASSEHRGETQYF. The CDR3 coding sequence is TGTGCCAGCAGTGAACACAGGGGAGAGACCCAGTACTTC.

The genes are TRBV7-9 and TRBJ2-2, with D hard to call. V gave up 4 bases and J gave up 0 bases, with 3 bases separating them. Germline CDR1 reads SEHNR; CDR2 reads FQNEAQ (reference sequence). CDR3 length: 13 residues. Written as DNA, the CDR3 is TGTGCCAGCAGCTCGGCGAACACCGGGGAGCTGTTTTTT. Protein sequence: CASSSANTGELFF. Together with reference TRBV7-9 and TRBJ2-2, the CDR3 gives the full variable domain: DTGVSQNPRHKITKRGQNVTFRCDPISEHNRLYWYRQTLGQGPEFLTYFQNEAQLEKSRLLSDRFSAERPKGSFSTLEIQRTEQGDSAMYLCASSSANTGELFFGEGSRLTVL.

V usage is TRBV6-5 and J usage is TRBJ2-3; D is perhaps TRBD1 (6 bases). The CDR3 has 13 residues. Deletions cut 6 bases from V and 5 bases from J, with 12 bases between. Germline CDR1 is MNHEY and CDR2 is SVGAGI. CDR3 nucleotide sequence: TGTGCCAGCAGGGGACACGTCGAAGATACGCAGTATTTT. Encoded protein: CASRGHVEDTQYF.

The genes are TRBV27 and TRBJ1-2, with TRBD1 matching over 10 bases. CDR1 MNHEY and CDR2 SMNVEV come from the germline V gene (reference sequence). Losses at the gene ends were 5 bases for V and 7 bases for J; bases not matched to a gene: 1. This CDR3 region has 12 residues. In nucleotides, the CDR3 is TGTGCCAGCAGTCGACAGGGGGCTGGCTACACCTTC. It translates to CASSRQGAGYTF.